The 5 T cell receptor beta chains reported below all come from one sample, sequenced in a study of identical twins. TCRdb fed the 5' RACE reads into MiXCR, producing one record per CDR3 protein. This sample carries 450,000 or so distinct CDR3 sequences, 24% of them seen once, and the ten largest clones take 2.9%. This sample was also put to use in a study of T cells expressing NK-cell markers.

Material: CD4+ T cells sorted from blood. The receptors originated from a woman aged 18-35 years in good health.

V usage is TRBV3-1 and J usage is TRBJ1-1; D remains unclear. The V gene lost 6 bases and the J gene lost 1 base, with 12 bases spanning the gap. The CDR3 runs 14 residues. Per germline, CDR1 LGHDT and CDR2 YNNKEL (reference sequence). The CDR3 sequence: CASSHGFRNTEAFF. CDR3 nucleotides: TGTGCCAGCAGTCACGGGTTTCGGAACACTGAAGCTTTCTTT. The full variable domain, its missing parts supplied by reference TRBV3-1 and TRBJ1-1, is DTAVSQTPKYLVTQMGNDKSIKCEQNLGHDTMYWYKQDSKKFLKIMFSYNNKELIINETVPNRFSPKSPDKAHLNLHINSLELGDSAVYFCASSHGFRNTEAFFGQGTRLTVV.

This chain uses TRBV3-1 with TRBJ2-3; 8 positions agree with TRBD2. CDR1 and CDR2 from the germline V gene are LGHDT and YNNKEL (reference sequence). The CDR3 length is 15 residues. V shed 6 bases and J 1 base; nucleotides not matched to a gene: 6. CDR3 sequence: CASRTTTSGTDTQYF. The CDR3 bases are TGTGCCAGCAGGACTACGACTAGCGGCACAGATACGCAGTATTTT.

This sequence joins TRBV4-1 and TRBJ2-3; 8 bases match TRBD2. Germline CDR1 MGHRA, CDR2 YSYEKL. CDR3 size: 15 residues. Trimming at V came to 3 bases and at J to 6 bases, leaving 8 bases not matched to a gene. The CDR3 DNA follows: TGCGCCAGCAGCCACAACAGCGGGGGCAGGGATACGCAGTATTTT. Its translation is CASSHNSGGRDTQYF.

The J gene is TRBJ2-7, the V gene TRBV7-9; D might be TRBD1 (5 bases). The CDR3 contains 13 residues. V lost 2 bases, J lost 5 bases, and 10 bases lay in between. Germline assignment: CDR1 SEHNR and CDR2 FQNEAQ (reference sequence). CDR3 amino acids: CASSLQGVHEQYF. The CDR3 DNA follows: TGTGCCAGCAGCTTACAAGGGGTCCACGAGCAGTACTTC.

V usage is TRBV29-1 and J usage is TRBJ1-1; 7 bases match TRBD1. CDR1 SQVTM and CDR2 ANQGSEA come from the germline V gene. CDR3 length: 13 residues. The trim removed 6 bases at V and 0 bases at J, leaving 4 bases unmatched. This chain's CDR3 is CSVGTVLNTEAFF. The CDR3 nucleotides read TGCAGCGTGGGGACAGTATTGAACACTGAAGCTTTCTTT.